This T cell receptor beta chain was identified during a study of T cells in Graves' hyperthyroidism and ophthalmopathy. General study results and limits: Progression to ophthalmopathy was predicted a median of approximately 6.4 months early.

The definition of stable Graves' hyperthyroidism was no ophthalmopathy progression within 18 months. With respect to this clonotype: Its target is unknown.

V lost 6 bases and J lost 9; bases outside the gene matches: 7. CDR3 length equals 11 residues. In germline, CDR1 is SQVTM, CDR2 ANQGSEA. There were TCR beta CDR3 regions amplified from RNA transcripts. The study used the HTBI primer set for a first-round RT-PCR of the TCR CDR3. TCRdb re-derived calls from the multiplex PCR reads in MiXCR, one entry per CDR3 protein. The sample lists nearly 750,000 distinct CDR3 sequences; 30% to 40% were seen once. The origin of this receptor is a woman aged 40 to 49 with Graves' hyperthyroidism. The sequencing input was blood. This chain uses TRBV29-1 with TRBJ1-1; 7 nucleotides align to TRBD1. The CDR3 loop reads CSVRQGPKAFF. The DNA of the CDR3 is TGCAGCGTCCGACAGGGCCCTAAAGCTTTCTTT. Based on the CDR3 plus reference TRBV29-1 and TRBJ1-1, the full variable domain is SAVISQKPSRDICQRGTSLTIQCQVDSQVTMMFWYRQQPGQSLTLIATANQGSEATYESGFVIDKFPISRPNLTFSTLTVSNMSPEDSSIYLCSVRQGPKAFFGQGTRLTVV.